The clone carrying this T cell receptor beta chain was seen only once. Its antigen is still unknown. These donors counted as nominally healthy when sampled, but unrecorded immune exposures were likely. This entry belongs to a study of cytomegalovirus exposure and HLA in healthy donors. It was with 60 Vbeta and 13 Jbeta primers that the PCR ran. Original handling: In a later analysis, of roughly 83 million unique beta chains, roughly 9.9 million appeared in at least two donors. Sequencing was performed with immunoSEQ multiplex PCR; in TCRdb, only in-frame clones are kept and a portion is missing. V and J calls plus clone size are reproduced from that table; the DNA served to infer D and trimming. The sample shows roughly 160,000 clones, roughly 80% of them seen only once. Whole-study results and caveats: Most sequenced TCRs were rare (though some public TCRs occurred in many donors).

CDR3 length equals 16 residues. Per germline, CDR1 SGDLS and CDR2 YYNGEE. V lost 0 bases and J 3 bases, leaving 16 bases between the germline ends. The origin of this receptor is a male donor in good health and CMV-seronegative. Sample: PBMCs. V and J are TRBV9 and TRBJ2-7; TRBD2 might be the D (6 bases). The CDR3 region has the DNA TGTGCCAGCAGCGTAGCGTTCCGGCGGGAAGACTACGAGCAGTACTTC. Residues: CASSVAFRREDYEQYF.